This record concerns one T cell receptor (beta chain) sequence. Its antigen remains unidentified. This sample was taken from a study of T cells in localized non-small cell lung cancer. Repertoires were generated with immunoSEQ multiplex PCR, while TCRdb's copy carries only in-frame clones and drops some. The table lists approximately 54,000 clones, about four fifths of them singletons, with roughly 21% in the top ten. Study results and caveats: Tumor showed lower T cell clonality than uninvolved adjacent lung, where it was highest. In adjacent lung appeared a median 57 of the top 100 tumor clones.

V gave up 3 bases and J gave up 3 bases; unmatched junction bases: 3. The germline V gene has CDR1 SGHNT and CDR2 YYREEE (reference sequence). There are 14 residues in the CDR3. Sequencing used peripheral blood, obtained before any cancer treatment. This sequence was found in a female donor of 60 years or more with stage II squamous cell lung carcinoma. The V call is TRBV5-4, the J call TRBJ2-3; the match to TRBD2 covers 8 bases. The CDR3, as DNA: TGTGCCAGCAGCTCCGGGACTAGTACAGATACGCAGTATTTT. Translated: CASSSGTSTDTQYF.